The clone carrying this T cell receptor beta chain was detected only a few times. Its antigen is unknown. One junction end does not reproduce the germline sequence, and a read error may be involved. One entry per CDR3 protein results from TCRdb running MiXCR on the RT-PCR reads. The table lists 650,000 to 800,000 distinct CDR3 sequences, roughly 13% of them singletons. In germline, CDR1 is SEHNR, CDR2 FQNEAQ (reference sequence). The CDR3 loop spans 16 amino acids. The sample originates from a study of response to subunit inactivated influenza vaccine. Study results and limitations: Each seasonal influenza vaccination recruits few new T cells, the authors suggested.

This sequence originates from a middle-aged man who received an inactivated influenza vaccine. The material was PBMCs from blood, obtained around 14 days before vaccination. The chain uses TRBV7-9 and TRBJ2-6; 9 bases are a match to TRBD1. The DNA for the CDR3 is TGTGCCAGCAGCCCAGGGACAGGGACTGGGGCCTACGTCCTGACTTTC. It yields the protein CASSPGTGTGAYVLTF.